This passage covers 12 T cell receptor beta chains from one sample sequenced in a study of blood T cell repertoires in COVID-19. Repertoires were generated with immunoSEQ multiplex PCR, while TCRdb's copy carries only in-frame clones and drops some. The sample yields around 300,000 clones, 86% seen once. Specimen: peripheral blood. The receptors come from a woman younger than 45 with active or convalescent COVID-19.

V gene TRBV18 combines with J gene TRBJ1-5; 8 positions match TRBD1. This CDR3 is built from 13 residues. The V and J ends lost 3 bases and 6 bases, in that order; junction bases with no gene match: 1. Germline values: CDR1 KGHSH, CDR2 LQKENI. CDR3 in DNA: TGTGCCAGCTCACCGGACAGGGCTCAGCCCCAGCATTTT. It specifies CASSPDRAQPQHF.

The rearrangement links TRBV7-2 to TRBJ1-1; D remains unclear. Germline-derived CDR1 and CDR2 are SGHTA and FQGNSA. This CDR3 comprises 13 residues. V was clipped by 8 bases and J by 6 bases, with 16 bases between them. CDR3 residues: CASQQDWLAEAFF. Here the CDR3 DNA reads TGTGCCAGCCAACAAGACTGGTTAGCTGAAGCTTTCTTT.

The genes are TRBV5-4 and TRBJ2-3; D is ambiguous. V dropped 0 bases and J dropped 3 bases, with 5 bases sitting between them. Germline V CDR1 and CDR2: SGHNT, YYREEE (reference sequence). The CDR3 extends over 13 amino acids. The CDR3 DNA follows: TGTGCCAGCAGCTTGGAACGGACAGATACGCAGTATTTT. Its translation is CASSLERTDTQYF.

The J gene is TRBJ2-6, the V gene TRBV6-2 or TRBV6-3; TRBD1 matches at 8 bases. This CDR3 is built from 16 residues. With 5 bases clipped from V and 0 bases from J, the junction kept 3 bases outside the gene matches. Germline V gene lookup returns CDR1 MNHEY and CDR2 SVGEGT. DNA of the CDR3: TGTGCCAGCAGTAGACAGGGGAGCTCTGGGGCCAACGTCCTGACTTTC. This gives the protein CASSRQGSSGANVLTF.

The rearrangement uses TRBV6-2 or TRBV6-3 and TRBJ1-2; tentative D call: TRBD1 (5 bases). The CDR3 length is 14 residues. Trimming pared 6 bases from V and 4 bases from J, leaving 15 bases between. In germline, CDR1 is MNHEY, CDR2 SVGEGT. CDR3 sequence (DNA): TGTGCCAGCAGCTCACCTACGGGGGGCTATGGCTACACCTTC. Its protein is CASSSPTGGYGYTF.

This CDR3 is CASSLVAGGGYGYTF. The CDR3 coding sequence is TGCGCCAGCAGCTTGGTTGCAGGGGGCGGGTATGGCTACACCTTC. The chain joins TRBV5-1 to TRBJ1-2; 8 bases are a match to TRBD1. The trim removed 0 bases at V and 5 bases at J, leaving 6 bases unmatched. CDR3 size: 15 residues. Germline CDR1 and CDR2: SGHRS and YFSETQ.

V usage is TRBV7-8 and J usage is TRBJ1-5; 7 bases are shared with TRBD1. The CDR3 extends over 16 amino acids. V gave up 4 bases and J gave up 0 bases; unmatched junction bases: 6. The germline V gene has CDR1 SGHVS and CDR2 FQNEAQ. CDR3 region: CASSSQGQNSNQPQHF. The CDR3 coding sequence is TGTGCCAGCAGCTCCCAGGGACAGAATAGCAATCAGCCCCAGCATTTT.

This chain uses TRBV6-5 with TRBJ2-1; tentatively, D is TRBD2 (5 bases). Trimming took off 5 bases at V and 11 bases at J, with 13 bases between the two ends. Germline CDR1 MNHEY, CDR2 SVGAGI. The CDR3 runs to 12 residues. CDR3 coding DNA: TGTGCCAGCAGTCGGTCGGGGAACCAGCAGTTCTTC. This translates into CASSRSGNQQFF.

The chain employs TRBV18 and TRBJ2-6, with TRBD1 identical over 7 bases. J gave up 0 bases and V 0 bases, and 14 bases lay outside the gene matches. The germline V gene encodes CDR1 KGHSH and CDR2 LQKENI. CDR3 length equals 21 residues. The CDR3 spells CASSPPMIRQGVLSGANVLTF. CDR3 coding DNA: TGTGCCAGCTCACCACCAATGATCAGACAGGGTGTGCTCTCTGGGGCCAACGTCCTGACTTTC.

This chain links TRBV30 with TRBJ2-1; TRBD1 agrees at 8 bases. The CDR3 consists of 13 residues. V gave up 3 bases and J gave up 6 bases; unmatched junction bases: 4. Germline V lookup: CDR1 GTSNPN, CDR2 SVGIG (reference sequence). CDR3 sequence reads: CAWSPDRVNEQFF. CDR3 bases: TGTGCCTGGAGCCCGGACAGGGTCAATGAGCAGTTCTTC.

This clone was detected once. The rearrangement joins TRBV7-2 to TRBJ2-7, with D maybe TRBD1 (6 bases). Trimming removed 1 base from V and 6 bases from J, with 13 bases in between. CDR3 length equals 14 residues. The germline gives CDR1 SGHTA, CDR2 FQGNSA. The CDR3 sequence is CASSLDRVRGEQYF. CDR3 bases: TGTGCCAGCAGCTTAGACAGGGTTAGAGGCGAGCAGTACTTC.

The rearrangement uses TRBV2 and TRBJ2-7; perhaps TRBD1 as D (6 bases). From germline, CDR1 is SNHLY and CDR2 FYNNEI. This CDR3 has 16 amino acids. V lost 0 bases to trimming and J lost 2 bases, with 14 bases between them. This chain's CDR3 is CASSEAGRDTAYEQYF. DNA of the CDR3: TGTGCCAGCAGTGAAGCGGGCCGGGACACAGCCTACGAGCAGTACTTC.